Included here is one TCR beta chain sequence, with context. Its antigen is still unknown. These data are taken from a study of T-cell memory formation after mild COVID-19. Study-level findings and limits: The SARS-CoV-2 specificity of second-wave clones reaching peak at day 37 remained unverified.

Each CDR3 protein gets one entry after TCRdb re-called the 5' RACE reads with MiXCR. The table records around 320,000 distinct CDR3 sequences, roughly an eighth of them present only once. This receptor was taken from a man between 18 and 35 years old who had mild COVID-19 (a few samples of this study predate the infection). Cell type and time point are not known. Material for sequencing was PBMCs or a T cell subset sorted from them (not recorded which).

The CDR3: CASGHQGETQYF. The CDR3 DNA sequence: TGTGCCAGCGGACACCAAGGGGAGACCCAGTACTTC. This sequence joins TRBV7-9 and TRBJ2-5, with D possibly matching TRBD1 (5 bases). Trimming stripped 8 bases from V and 5 bases from J, with 12 bases between. This CDR3 comprises 12 residues. Germline values: CDR1 SEHNR, CDR2 FQNEAQ (reference sequence). Complete variable domain (other parts from reference TRBV7-9 and TRBJ2-5): DTGVSQNPRHKITKRGQNVTFRCDPISEHNRLYWYRQTLGQGPEFLTYFQNEAQLEKSRLLSDRFSAERPKGSFSTLEIQRTEQGDSAMYLCASGHQGETQYFGPGTRLLVL.